This is a list of T cell receptor beta chains from one sample in a study of blood T cell repertoires in COVID-19. Using immunoSEQ multiplex PCR, the repertoire was profiled, and TCRdb retains in-frame clones only, with some absent. The sample yields approximately 400,000 clones, around 89% seen once. The sample was peripheral blood. These receptors all come from a woman aged 45-65 years with COVID-19, enrolled during active disease. Each CDR3 is given with its conserved first and last residue. The D gene is left open where the match is weak. Clone size is shown for a subset of rows, as once, few, many or a class of expanded clone.

size,J,length,V,D,CDR3,DNA
NA,TRBJ1-2,13,TRBV5-5,NA,CASSLGQNYGYTF,TGTGCCAGCAGCTTGGGCCAGAACTATGGCTACACCTTC
NA,TRBJ1-2,14,TRBV28,TRBD1,CASSLPGGDRGYTF,TGTGCCAGCAGTTTGCCAGGGGGCGATAGGGGCTACACCTTC
NA,TRBJ1-5,15,TRBV10-3,NA,CAISEDGGTNQPQHF,TGTGCCATCAGTGAGGACGGCGGCACTAATCAGCCCCAGCATTTT
NA,TRBJ1-6,19,TRBV5-6,NA,CASSLHAFFRQQGDSPLHF,TGTGCCAGCAGCTTGCATGCGTTTTTTAGACAGCAAGGCGATTCACCCCTCCACTTT
NA,TRBJ1-3,18,TRBV6-1,NA,CASSAGGYYWSSGNTIYF,TGTGCCAGCAGTGCCGGCGGGTACTACTGGAGCTCTGGAAACACCATATATTTT
NA,TRBJ1-2,13,TRBV30,TRBD1,CAFRQGANYGYTF,TGTGCCTTTCGACAGGGGGCTAACTATGGCTACACCTTC
NA,TRBJ1-2,18,TRBV5-5,TRBD1,CASSLELGTGGRGYGYTF,TGTGCCAGCAGCTTGGAATTAGGGACAGGGGGCCGTGGCTATGGCTACACCTTC
NA,TRBJ2-6,17,TRBV30,NA,CAWSVGSFSSGANVLTF,TGTGCCTGGAGCGTGGGCAGTTTCTCTTCTGGGGCCAACGTCCTGACTTTC
NA,TRBJ2-6,17,TRBV10-3,TRBD1,CAISERQGSSGANVLTF,TGTGCCATCAGTGAGCGACAGGGGAGCTCTGGGGCCAACGTCCTGACTTTC
NA,TRBJ1-1,15,TRBV10-2,NA,CASSADGGGYTEAFF,TGCGCCAGCAGTGCCGATGGGGGGGGTTACACTGAAGCTTTCTTT
once,TRBJ2-7,19,TRBV28,TRBD2,CASVGGGASGGLLGYEQYF,TGTGCCAGCGTTGGGGGAGGGGCTAGCGGGGGGCTCCTCGGGTACGAGCAGTACTTC
NA,TRBJ2-3,15,TRBV7-9,TRBD1,CASSLEGGASDTQYF,TGTGCCAGCAGCTTAGAAGGGGGCGCGTCTGATACGCAGTATTTT
NA,TRBJ1-2,15,TRBV11-1,TRBD1,CASSVLNDRGPGYTF,TGTGCCAGCAGCGTTTTAAATGACAGGGGGCCCGGCTACACCTTC
NA,TRBJ2-7,11,TRBV6-5,NA,CASRDRSEQYF,TGTGCCAGCAGAGACAGGAGCGAGCAGTACTTC
NA,TRBJ2-3,19,TRBV5-5,TRBD2,CASSLVASGGLSVVDTQYF,TGTGCCAGCAGCTTGGTGGCTAGCGGGGGGTTATCAGTAGTAGATACGCAGTATTTT
NA,TRBJ2-2,14,TRBV5-1,NA,CASSLTSGTGELFF,TGCGCCAGCAGCCTGACCTCGGGAACCGGGGAGCTGTTTTTT
NA,TRBJ1-1,13,TRBV6-1,TRBD1,CASSEVGTGEAFF,TGTGCCAGCAGTGAAGTCGGGACAGGGGAAGCTTTCTTT
NA,TRBJ2-1,19,TRBV3-1/TRBV3-2,TRBD2,CASSHRLAGGSIMGGEQFF,TGTGCCAGCAGCCACCGACTAGCGGGGGGCTCCATTATGGGTGGTGAGCAGTTCTTC
NA,TRBJ1-2,17,TRBV30,TRBD1,CAWGTGAQIDSLFGYTF,TGTGCCTGGGGTACAGGGGCTCAAATCGATTCCTTGTTTGGCTACACCTTC
NA,TRBJ2-7,14,TRBV27,NA,CASTSNRVIGEQYF,TGTGCCAGCACCTCCAACAGGGTTATCGGCGAGCAGTACTTC
NA,TRBJ2-1,11,TRBV7-9,NA,CASPSGTGQFF,TGTGCCAGCCCGAGCGGCACTGGGCAGTTCTTC
NA,TRBJ1-6,21,TRBV10-3,TRBD1,CAISESRDRVWVLPYNSPLHF,TGTGCCATCAGTGAATCGCGAGACAGGGTTTGGGTTTTGCCCTATAATTCACCCCTCCACTTT
few,TRBJ1-1,15,TRBV6-5,TRBD1,CASRQFRDRGAEAFF,TGTGCCAGCAGACAATTCCGGGACAGGGGAGCTGAAGCTTTCTTT
NA,TRBJ2-2,13,TRBV19,NA,CASSIRQEWELFF,TGTGCCAGTAGTATAAGACAGGAGTGGGAGCTGTTTTTT